This T cell receptor beta chain was found in a study of STAT3 mutations in large granular lymphocyte leukemia. Comment on this clone: What it binds is unknown.

Around 40,000 productive templates were obtained per sample on average. Using immunoSEQ multiplex PCR, the repertoire was profiled, and TCRdb retains in-frame clones only, with some absent. The table shows about 12,000 clones, with 85% occurring only once. Notes on the study in general: In T-cell large granular lymphocyte leukemia, about half of patients showed multiple immunodominant subclonotypes.

This receptor was identified in a man at least 80 years old with T-cell large granular lymphocyte leukemia. Some clones in this sample may be carry-over from other donors' samples. The sequenced sample consisted of peripheral blood mononuclear cells.

The CDR3 spells CASSRGIGSEAFF. CDR3 DNA sequence: TGCGCCAGCAGCAGGGGGATTGGCAGTGAAGCTTTCTTT. The chain uses TRBV5-1 and TRBJ1-1; D may be TRBD1 (6 bases). CDR1 and CDR2 from the germline V gene are SGHRS and YFSETQ. The germline V and J ends were trimmed by 4 bases and 7 bases, with 14 bases remaining between them. This CDR3 has 13 residues.